This T cell receptor beta chain was sequenced for a study of T cells expressing NK-cell markers. Whole-study context: HCMV serostatus: seven of eight sequenced donors positive, one negative.

CDR3 length: 16 amino acids. On this clonotype itself: Its target is unknown.

The study's findings and limits: The share of CD8+ T cells held by dominant NKG2C+ clonotypes was roughly 1.0-8% in several donors. The study found these clonotypes also leading the CD3+CD56-NKG2C+ fraction in a few donors. Nothing established the HCMV specificity of expanded NKG2C+ T cell clones.

TCRdb re-called the 5' RACE reads; one entry per CDR3 protein, DNA not given. The sample table sets out around 550,000 distinct CDR3 sequences. This clonotype was obtained from a man younger than 30 in good health. Sequences were obtained from blood T cells: a sorted CD56 or NKG2C T cell subset, CD4+ or CD8+ T cells, or bulk PBMC T cells (not recorded which). This chain connects TRBV12-3 or TRBV12-4 to TRBJ2-2; TCRdb proposes TRBD2, but this gene call is untestable without DNA. The CDR3 loop reads CASIGVSNLHTGELFF.